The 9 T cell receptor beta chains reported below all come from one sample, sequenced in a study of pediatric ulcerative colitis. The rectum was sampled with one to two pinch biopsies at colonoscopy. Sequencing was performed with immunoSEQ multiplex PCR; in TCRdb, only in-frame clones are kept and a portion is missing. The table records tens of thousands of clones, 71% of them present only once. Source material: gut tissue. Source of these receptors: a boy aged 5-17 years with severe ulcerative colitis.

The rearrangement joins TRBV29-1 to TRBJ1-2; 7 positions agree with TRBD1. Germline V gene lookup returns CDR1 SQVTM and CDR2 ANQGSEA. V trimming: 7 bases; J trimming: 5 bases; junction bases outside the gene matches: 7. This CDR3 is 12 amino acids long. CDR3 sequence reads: CSAKDRSYGYTF. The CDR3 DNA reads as TGCAGCGCCAAGGACAGGTCTTATGGCTACACCTTC. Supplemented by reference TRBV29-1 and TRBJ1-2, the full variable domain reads SAVISQKPSRDICQRGTSLTIQCQVDSQVTMMFWYRQQPGQSLTLIATANQGSEATYESGFVIDKFPISRPNLTFSTLTVSNMSPEDSSIYLCSAKDRSYGYTFGSGTRLTVV.

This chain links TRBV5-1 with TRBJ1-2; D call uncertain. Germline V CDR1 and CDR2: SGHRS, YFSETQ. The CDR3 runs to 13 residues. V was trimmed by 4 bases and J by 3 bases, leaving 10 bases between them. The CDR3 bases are TGCGCCAGCAGCCCTGGTGGGGACTATGGCTACACCTTC. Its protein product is CASSPGGDYGYTF.

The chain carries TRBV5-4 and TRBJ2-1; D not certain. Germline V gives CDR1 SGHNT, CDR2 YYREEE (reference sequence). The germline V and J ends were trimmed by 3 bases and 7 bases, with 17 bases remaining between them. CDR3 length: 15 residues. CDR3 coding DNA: TGTGCCAGCAGCTCACCGGAATCCAACCAGAATGAGCAGTTCTTC. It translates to CASSSPESNQNEQFF.

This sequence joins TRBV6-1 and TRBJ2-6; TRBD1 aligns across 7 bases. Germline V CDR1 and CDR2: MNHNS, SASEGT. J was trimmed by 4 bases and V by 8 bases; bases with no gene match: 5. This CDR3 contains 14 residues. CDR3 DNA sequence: TGTGCCAGCTCCGGGACAGTAGGGGCCAACGTCCTGACTTTC. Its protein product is CASSGTVGANVLTF.

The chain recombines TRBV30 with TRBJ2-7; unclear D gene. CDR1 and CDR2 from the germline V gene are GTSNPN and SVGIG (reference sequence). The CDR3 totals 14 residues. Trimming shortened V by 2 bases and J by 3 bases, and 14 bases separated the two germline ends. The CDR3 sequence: CAWSPVSLDYEQYF. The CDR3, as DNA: TGTGCCTGGAGTCCCGTGTCGTTAGACTACGAGCAGTACTTC.

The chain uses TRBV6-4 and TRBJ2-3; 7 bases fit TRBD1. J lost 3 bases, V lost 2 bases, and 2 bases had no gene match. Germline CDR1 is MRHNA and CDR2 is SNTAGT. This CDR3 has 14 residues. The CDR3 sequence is CASSDRGQTDTQYF. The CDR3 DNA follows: TGTGCCAGCAGTGACAGGGGGCAGACAGATACGCAGTATTTT.

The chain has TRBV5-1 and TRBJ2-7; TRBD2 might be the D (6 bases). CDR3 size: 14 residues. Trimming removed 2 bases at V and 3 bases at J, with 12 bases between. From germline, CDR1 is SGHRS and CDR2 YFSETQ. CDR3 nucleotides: TGCGCCAGCAGCTTCGGGACTGGTAACTACGAGCAGTACTTC. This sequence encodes CASSFGTGNYEQYF.

CDR3 in amino acids: CASSWPGPTEAFF. Written as DNA, the CDR3 is TGTGCCAGCAGCTGGCCGGGCCCCACTGAAGCTTTCTTT. The chain links TRBV7-9 to TRBJ1-1, with D hard to call. The CDR3 runs to 13 residues. Trimming took 4 bases from V and 4 from J, leaving 10 bases between them. CDR1 is SEHNR, CDR2 FQNEAQ, per germline (reference sequence).

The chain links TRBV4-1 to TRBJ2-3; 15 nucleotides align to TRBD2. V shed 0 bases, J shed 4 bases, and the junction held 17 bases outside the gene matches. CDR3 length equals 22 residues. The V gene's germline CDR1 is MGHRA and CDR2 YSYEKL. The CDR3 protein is CASSQEPRTSGGASRWADTQYF. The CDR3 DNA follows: TGCGCCAGCAGCCAAGAACCCCGGACTAGCGGGGGGGCGAGTCGCTGGGCAGATACGCAGTATTTT.